This T cell receptor (beta chain) was captured in a study of chemoradiotherapy in HPV16-positive cancers. As for the study in general: Candidate HPV-specific clones and shared TCR motifs came from a couple of HPV16-positive patients. Study-wide results and limits: HPV-specific T cells were functionally defined from only a couple of HPV16-positive patients. Candidate HPV-specific clones and E7-related TCR motifs grew in tumor during treatment.

This CDR3 comprises 12 residues. Looked up from germline, CDR1 is GTSNPN and CDR2 is SVGIG (reference sequence). Trimming removed 0 bases from V and 7 bases from J, with 9 bases in between. Repeated repertoire sampling spanned the course of chemoradiotherapy. This table comes from immunoSEQ multiplex PCR, and its TCRdb copy is limited to in-frame clones, with some not included. The table records approximately 12,000 clones, approximately 90% of them present only once. To note about this clone: Its antigen is unknown.

This specimen was blood, taken from a patient who underwent chemoradiotherapy. This TCR derives from a human donor with HPV-associated anogenital cancer. The chain combines TRBV30 with TRBJ1-2; D is uncertain. The CDR3 region is CAWSVRGGGYTF. As DNA, the CDR3 is TGTGCCTGGAGTGTACGGGGTGGTGGCTACACCTTC.